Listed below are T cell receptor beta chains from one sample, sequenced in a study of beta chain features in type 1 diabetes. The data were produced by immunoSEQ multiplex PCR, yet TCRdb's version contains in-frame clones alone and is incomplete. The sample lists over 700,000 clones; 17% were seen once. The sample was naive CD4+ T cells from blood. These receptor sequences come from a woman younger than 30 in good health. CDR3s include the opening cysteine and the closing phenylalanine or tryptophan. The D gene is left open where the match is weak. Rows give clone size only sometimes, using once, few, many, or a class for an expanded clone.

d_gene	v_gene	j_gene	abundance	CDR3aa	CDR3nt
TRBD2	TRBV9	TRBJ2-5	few	CASSANPTSGQETQYF	TGTGCCAGCAGCGCCAACCCTACTAGCGGACAAGAGACCCAGTACTTC
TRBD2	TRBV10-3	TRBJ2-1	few	CAISRASGRYNEQFF	TGTGCCATCAGCCGAGCGAGCGGGAGGTACAATGAGCAGTTCTTC
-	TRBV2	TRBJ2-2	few	CASMWGRDTGELFF	TGTGCCAGCATGTGGGGGCGCGATACCGGGGAGCTGTTTTTT
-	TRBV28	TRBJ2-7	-	CASSFGAYEQYF	TGTGCCAGCAGTTTTGGGGCGTACGAGCAGTACTTC
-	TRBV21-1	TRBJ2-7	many	CASSKRQQDDYEQYF	TGTGCCAGCAGCAAACGGCAACAGGACGACTACGAGCAGTACTTC
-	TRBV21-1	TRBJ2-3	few	CASSKGLGPSEYF	TGTGCCAGCAGCAAAGGTCTAGGGCCGTCGGAGTATTTT
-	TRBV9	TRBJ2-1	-	CASSVGASSYNEQFF	TGTGCCAGCAGCGTAGGGGCGAGCTCCTACAATGAGCAGTTCTTC
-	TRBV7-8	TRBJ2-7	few	CASSPRTARSSYEQYF	TGTGCCAGCAGCCCTAGGACTGCCAGGAGCTCCTACGAGCAGTACTTC
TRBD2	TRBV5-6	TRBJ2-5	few	CASSSRRRLAEDQETQYF	TGTGCCAGCAGCTCTCGGAGACGACTAGCTGAAGACCAAGAGACCCAGTACTTC
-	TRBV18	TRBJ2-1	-	CASSPRNNEQFF	TGTGCCAGCTCACCTAGAAACAATGAGCAGTTCTTC
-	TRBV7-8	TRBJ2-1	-	CASSLAVTPSYNEQFF	TGTGCCAGCAGCTTAGCCGTGACGCCCTCCTACAATGAGCAGTTCTTC
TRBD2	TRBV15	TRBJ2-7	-	CATSRDLTSAMYKQYF	TGTGCCACCAGCAGAGATCTGACTAGCGCGATGTACAAGCAGTACTTC
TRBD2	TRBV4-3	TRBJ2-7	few	CASSRSIAGGPLYF	TGCGCCAGCAGCCGAAGCATAGCGGGAGGGCCTCTGTACTTC
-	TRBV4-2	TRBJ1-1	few	CASSPRVERVNTEAFF	TGTGCCAGCAGCCCGAGGGTTGAACGGGTGAACACTGAAGCTTTCTTT
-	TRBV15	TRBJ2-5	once	CATSRAVTQYF	TGTGCCACCAGCAGAGCCGTGACCCAGTACTTC
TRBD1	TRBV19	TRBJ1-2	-	CASTKPGQGYGYTF	TGTGCCAGTACCAAACCGGGACAGGGCTATGGCTACACCTTC
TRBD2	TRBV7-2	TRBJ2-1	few	CASSNARLAGSSYNEQFF	TGTGCCAGCAGCAATGCGCGTTTAGCGGGGAGCTCCTACAATGAGCAGTTCTTC
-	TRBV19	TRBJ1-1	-	CASSNERGTEAFF	TGTGCCAGTAGTAACGAGAGGGGAACTGAAGCTTTCTTT
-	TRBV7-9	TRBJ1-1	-	CASSLGGPLVNTEAFF	TGTGCCAGCAGCCTCGGGGGACCTCTGGTGAACACTGAAGCTTTCTTT
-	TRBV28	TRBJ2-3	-	CASSLHGTDTQYF	TGTGCCAGCAGTTTGCACGGCACAGATACGCAGTATTTT
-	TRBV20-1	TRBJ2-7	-	CSASRQFEQYF	TGCAGTGCTAGTAGGCAGTTCGAGCAGTACTTC
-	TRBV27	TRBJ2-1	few	CASSLRDAQFF	TGTGCCAGCAGTCTCCGGGACGCACAGTTCTTC
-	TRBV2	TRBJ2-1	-	CASSGFVGSSYNEQFF	TGTGCCAGCAGTGGATTCGTGGGTAGCTCCTACAATGAGCAGTTCTTC
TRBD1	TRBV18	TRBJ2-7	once	CASSPPTGTGGEQYF	TGTGCCAGCTCACCACCCACCGGGACAGGGGGCGAGCAGTACTTC
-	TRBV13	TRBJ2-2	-	CASSSFSGELFF	TGTGCCAGCAGCTCGTTTTCCGGGGAGCTGTTTTTT
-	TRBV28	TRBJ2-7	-	CASSFRAGFHYEQYF	TGTGCCAGCAGTTTCCGGGCAGGGTTTCACTACGAGCAGTACTTC
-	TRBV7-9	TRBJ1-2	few	CASSLGRDGGDYGYTF	TGTGCCAGCAGCTTAGGGCGGGATGGGGGCGACTATGGCTACACCTTC
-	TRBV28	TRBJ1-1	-	CASRPGHRNTEAFF	TGTGCCAGCAGACCGGGACACCGGAACACTGAAGCTTTCTTT
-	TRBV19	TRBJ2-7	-	CASSPRAGVLSYEQYF	TGTGCCAGTAGTCCCCGGGCAGGGGTCCTCTCCTACGAGCAGTACTTC
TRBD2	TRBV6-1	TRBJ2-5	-	CAISEPLAGGLEETQYF	TGTGCCATCAGTGAGCCTCTAGCGGGAGGCCTTGAAGAGACCCAGTACTTC
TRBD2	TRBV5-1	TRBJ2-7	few	CASMVSHSGGTVSYEQYF	TGCGCCAGCATGGTTTCACACTCCGGGGGGACCGTGTCCTACGAGCAGTACTTC
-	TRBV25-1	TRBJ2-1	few	CASSAGGLGTGEQFF	TGTGCCAGCAGTGCAGGGGGGTTAGGGACCGGTGAGCAGTTCTTC
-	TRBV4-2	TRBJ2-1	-	CASSQDGPSGNGHNEQFF	TGTGCCAGCAGCCAAGATGGGCCCTCGGGGAACGGGCACAATGAGCAGTTCTTC
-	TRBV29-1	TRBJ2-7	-	CSVADYEQYF	TGCAGCGTTGCGGACTACGAGCAGTACTTC
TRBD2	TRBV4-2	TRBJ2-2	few	CASSQAGLAGGPGTGELFF	TGTGCCAGCAGCCAAGCCGGACTAGCGGGAGGGCCCGGAACCGGGGAGCTGTTTTTT
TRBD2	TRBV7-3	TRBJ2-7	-	CASSRSSGSYEQYF	TGTGCCAGCAGCAGATCTAGCGGGAGTTACGAGCAGTACTTC
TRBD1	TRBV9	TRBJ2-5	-	CASSVGSNRGKETQYF	TGTGCCAGCAGCGTAGGGTCAAACAGGGGAAAAGAGACCCAGTACTTC
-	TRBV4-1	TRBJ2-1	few	CASSQPYYNEQFF	TGCGCCAGCAGCCAACCCTACTACAATGAGCAGTTCTTC
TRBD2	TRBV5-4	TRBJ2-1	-	CASSANSGSSYNEQFF	TGTGCCAGCAGCGCCAATAGCGGGAGCTCCTACAATGAGCAGTTCTTC
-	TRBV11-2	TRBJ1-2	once	CASSSSGTLPYGYTF	TGTGCCAGCAGCTCATCCGGGACTCTTCCTTATGGCTACACCTTC
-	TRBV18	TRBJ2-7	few	CASSSQGGASYEQYF	TGTGCCAGCTCCTCACAAGGAGGGGCCTCCTACGAGCAGTACTTC
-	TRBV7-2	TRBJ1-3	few	CASSLRQRSSGNTIYF	TGTGCCAGCAGCTTACGTCAGCGGAGCTCTGGAAACACCATATATTTT
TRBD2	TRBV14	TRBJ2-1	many	CASSPTSVWNEQFF	TGTGCCAGCAGCCCGACTAGCGTATGGAATGAGCAGTTCTTC
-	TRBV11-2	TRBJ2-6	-	CASSLESFAGTISGANVLTF	TGTGCCAGCAGCTTAGAATCCTTCGCAGGCACAATCTCTGGGGCCAACGTCCTGACTTTC
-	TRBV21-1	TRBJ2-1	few	CASSNRDRESGGHNEQFF	TGTGCCAGCAGCAACAGGGACAGGGAGTCAGGGGGACACAATGAGCAGTTCTTC
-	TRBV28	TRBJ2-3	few	CASSEGGVTGTDTQYF	TGTGCCAGCAGTGAAGGTGGAGTGACTGGCACAGATACGCAGTATTTT
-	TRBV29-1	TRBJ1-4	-	CSVVGPATNEKLFF	TGCAGCGTTGTAGGCCCGGCAACTAATGAAAAACTGTTTTTT